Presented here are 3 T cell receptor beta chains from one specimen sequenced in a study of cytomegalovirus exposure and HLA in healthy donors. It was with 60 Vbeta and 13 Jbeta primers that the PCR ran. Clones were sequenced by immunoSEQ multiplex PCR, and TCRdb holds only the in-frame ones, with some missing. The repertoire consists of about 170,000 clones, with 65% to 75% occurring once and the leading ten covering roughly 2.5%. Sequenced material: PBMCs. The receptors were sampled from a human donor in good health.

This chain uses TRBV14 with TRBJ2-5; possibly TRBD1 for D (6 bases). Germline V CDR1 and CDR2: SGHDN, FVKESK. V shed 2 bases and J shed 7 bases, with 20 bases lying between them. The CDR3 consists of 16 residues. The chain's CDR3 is CASSQYRRGQKWTQYF. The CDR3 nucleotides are TGTGCCAGCAGCCAATACCGAAGAGGACAGAAGTGGACCCAGTACTTC.

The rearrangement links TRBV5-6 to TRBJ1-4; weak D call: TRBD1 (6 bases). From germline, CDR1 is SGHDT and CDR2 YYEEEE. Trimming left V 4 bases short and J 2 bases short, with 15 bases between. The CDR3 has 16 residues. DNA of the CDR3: TGTGCCAGCAGCCCGACGGCAGGGGCGACTAATGAAAAACTGTTTTTT. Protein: CASSPTAGATNEKLFF.

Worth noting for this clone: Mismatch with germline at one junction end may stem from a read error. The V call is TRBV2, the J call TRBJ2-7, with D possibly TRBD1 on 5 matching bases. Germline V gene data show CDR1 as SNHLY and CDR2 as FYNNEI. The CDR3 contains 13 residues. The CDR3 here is CASSEAPIRVGAF. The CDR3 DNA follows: TGTGCCAGCAGTGAAGCCCCCATCAGGGTAGGGGCCTTC.